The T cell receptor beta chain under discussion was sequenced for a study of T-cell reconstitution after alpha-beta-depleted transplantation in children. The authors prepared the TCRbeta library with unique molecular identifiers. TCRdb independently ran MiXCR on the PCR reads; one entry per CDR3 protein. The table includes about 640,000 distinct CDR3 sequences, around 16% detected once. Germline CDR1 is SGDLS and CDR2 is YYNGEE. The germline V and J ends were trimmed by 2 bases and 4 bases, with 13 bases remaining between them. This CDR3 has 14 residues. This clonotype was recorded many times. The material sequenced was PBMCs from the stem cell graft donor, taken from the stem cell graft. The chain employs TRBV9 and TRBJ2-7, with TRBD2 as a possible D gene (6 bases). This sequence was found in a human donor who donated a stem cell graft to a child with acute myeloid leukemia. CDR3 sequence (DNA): TGTGCCAGCAGCGTCAGCCTCGGGAGTTACGAGCAGTACTTC. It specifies CASSVSLGSYEQYF.